The 20 T cell receptor beta chains below come from one sample, sequenced in a study of T cell responses to AZD1222 COVID-19 vaccine. Method: immunoSEQ multiplex PCR; TCRdb's copy keeps in-frame clones and lacks some. The sample carries roughly 97,000 clones, over 75% recorded once. The sample was peripheral blood, taken on day 0 of AZD1222 vaccination. The receptors were gathered from an adult in good health.

This rearrangement joins TRBV3-1 (or the pseudogene TRBV3-2) to TRBJ1-6; maybe TRBD1 (5 bases). Germline V gene lookup returns CDR1 LGHDT and CDR2 YNNKEL (reference sequence). The V gene lost 0 bases and the J gene lost 9 bases, with 18 bases spanning the gap. The length of the CDR3 is 17 residues. CDR3 region: CASSQESWNKRGSPLHF. The CDR3 nucleotides read TGTGCCAGCAGCCAAGAATCCTGGAACAAAAGGGGTTCACCCCTCCACTTT.

The rearrangement uses TRBV3-1 (or the pseudogene TRBV3-2) and TRBJ2-3; no definite D call. V lost 0 bases, J lost 4 bases, and 8 bases lay in between. The CDR3 spans 14 residues. Germline lookup yields CDR1 LGHDT and CDR2 YNNKEL (reference sequence). This chain's CDR3 is CASSQDLGPDTQYF. DNA of the CDR3: TGTGCCAGCAGCCAAGATTTGGGTCCAGATACGCAGTATTTT.

The CDR3 DNA follows: TGCAGCGTTGTAGGGACAGGGGCGCGGAACACTGAAGCTTTCTTT. Amino acid sequence: CSVVGTGARNTEAFF. V is TRBV29-1 and J is TRBJ1-1; 10 positions match TRBD1. This CDR3 has 15 amino acids. Trimming cost V 4 bases and J 1 base; bases outside gene matches: 6. Per the germline V gene, CDR1 is SQVTM and CDR2 is ANQGSEA. The whole variable domain, remainder taken from reference TRBV29-1 and TRBJ1-1, is SAVISQKPSRDICQRGTSLTIQCQVDSQVTMMFWYRQQPGQSLTLIATANQGSEATYESGFVIDKFPISRPNLTFSTLTVSNMSPEDSSIYLCSVVGTGARNTEAFFGQGTRLTVV.

This clone was detected only once. The V call is TRBV11-2, the J call TRBJ2-4; 7 bases are a match to TRBD1. With V trimmed by 3 bases and J by 4 bases, 6 bases remained unmatched. The CDR3 contains 15 residues. Germline CDR1 is SGHAT and CDR2 is FQNNGV. The CDR3 sequence: CASSFPRDSKNIQYF. CDR3 sequence (DNA): TGTGCCAGCAGCTTTCCCCGGGACAGTAAAAACATTCAGTACTTC. The full variable domain, in which reference TRBV11-2 and TRBJ2-4 provide the parts outside the CDR3, is EAGVAQSPRYKIIEKRQSVAFWCNPISGHATLYWYQQILGQGPKLLIQFQNNGVVDDSQLPKDRFSAERLKGVDSTLKIQPAKLEDSAVYLCASSFPRDSKNIQYFGAGTRLSVL.

This rearrangement joins TRBV5-1 to TRBJ1-4; a possible D gene is TRBD1 (5 bases). Trimming stripped 2 bases from V and 8 bases from J, with 25 bases between. CDR1 SGHRS and CDR2 YFSETQ come from the germline V gene. This CDR3 has 18 residues. The chain's CDR3 is CASSFTTGTSLVAEKLFF. CDR3 nucleotide sequence: TGCGCCAGCAGCTTCACAACCGGGACCTCCCTTGTCGCGGAAAAACTGTTTTTT.

The chain recombines TRBV5-1 with TRBJ1-2; D may be TRBD1 (5 bases). This CDR3 is built from 16 residues. V was trimmed by 4 bases and J by 4 bases, leaving 20 bases between them. Germline CDR1 and CDR2: SGHRS and YFSETQ. The CDR3 protein is CASSKTLTGDPYGYTF. The CDR3 nucleotides are TGCGCCAGCAGCAAAACTCTAACAGGTGACCCCTATGGCTACACCTTC.

The rearrangement links TRBV4-3 to TRBJ1-1, with D perhaps TRBD1 (5 bases). V dropped 0 bases and J dropped 4 bases, with 12 bases sitting between them. Germline V CDR1 and CDR2: LGHNA, YSLEER. This CDR3 contains 15 residues. For the CDR3, the DNA is TGCGCCAGCAGCCAAGAGGGCAGGGAGTTCACTGAAGCTTTCTTT. Its translation: CASSQEGREFTEAFF.

The J gene is TRBJ2-2, the V gene TRBV6-2 or TRBV6-3; 8 bases are a match to TRBD2. V was pared by 6 bases and J by 6 bases, with 6 bases of the junction left unmatched. CDR3 length: 14 residues. Germline V gene sequence: CDR1 MNHEY, CDR2 SVGEGT. The chain's CDR3 is CASSLGGVAGELFF. The CDR3 DNA reads as TGTGCCAGCAGCCTCGGGGGGGTGGCCGGGGAGCTGTTTTTT.

Concerning this clone itself: One junction end does not reproduce the germline sequence, and a read error may be involved. The chain uses TRBV6-5 and TRBJ1-4, with a tentative D call TRBD1 (6 bases). The germline V gene has CDR1 MNHEY and CDR2 SVGAGI. The CDR3 loop spans 14 amino acids. The chain's CDR3 is CAGRAGQYNEKLFF. The CDR3 nucleotides read TGTGCCGGCAGGGCTGGACAGTACAATGAAAAACTGTTTTTT.

The J gene is TRBJ1-1, the V gene TRBV9; D might be TRBD1 (6 bases). The CDR3 runs to 16 residues. Germline V gene data show CDR1 as SGDLS and CDR2 as YYNGEE. The V and J ends lost 0 bases and 0 bases respectively, with 12 bases between them. The CDR3 is CASSVGPQGVNTEAFF. The CDR3 coding sequence is TGTGCCAGCAGCGTAGGACCACAGGGTGTGAACACTGAAGCTTTCTTT.

Only one count was recorded for this clone. V and J are TRBV15 and TRBJ2-7, with a weak D call TRBD2 (5 bases). The germline gives CDR1 LNHNV, CDR2 YYDKDF (reference sequence). CDR3 size: 17 residues. Trimming left V 0 bases short and J 2 bases short, with 17 bases between. CDR3: CATSREIPGRGTYEQYF. In DNA form, the CDR3 reads TGTGCCACCAGCAGAGAGATCCCCGGACGAGGGACCTACGAGCAGTACTTC.

On this clone: The germline gene is not matched at one end of the junction; a read error may be the cause. The chain combines TRBV28 with TRBJ1-4; 9 nucleotides line up with TRBD1. Germline V gene sequence: CDR1 MDHEN, CDR2 SYDVKM. This CDR3 has 18 residues. This chain's CDR3 is CASSLSAGQGRYNEKLFF. CDR3 sequence (DNA): TGTGCCAGCAGCTTATCCGCGGGACAGGGTCGGTATAATGAAAAACTGTTTTTT.

The CDR3 DNA is TGCGCCAGCAGCCAAGAGGAGGCCAGGAACTCTGGAAACACCATATATTTT. Translated, it gives CASSQEEARNSGNTIYF. The J gene is TRBJ1-3, the V gene TRBV4-3, with unresolved D. This CDR3 is built from 17 residues. The ends were cut back, 0 bases at V and 0 bases at J, with 12 bases in the middle. Per germline, CDR1 LGHNA and CDR2 YSLEER.

This clone showed up just once. The chain uses TRBV6-1 and TRBJ2-1; the D is unclear. The CDR3 is made up of 14 amino acids. The V gene lost 3 bases and the J gene lost 0 bases, with 6 bases spanning the gap. Germline CDR1 reads MNHNS; CDR2 reads SASEGT. Here the CDR3 reads CASSEGSSYNEQFF. The DNA of the CDR3 is TGTGCCAGCAGTGAGGGTAGCTCCTACAATGAGCAGTTCTTC.

The DNA for the CDR3 is TGTGCCTGGAGGGGTAGTTGGGATCAGCCCCAGCATTTT. Translated, it gives CAWRGSWDQPQHF. This rearrangement joins TRBV30 to TRBJ1-5; D uncertain. The CDR3 loop spans 13 amino acids. V lost 3 bases, J lost 5 bases, and 11 bases lay in between. Germline V gene sequence: CDR1 GTSNPN, CDR2 SVGIG (reference sequence).

This clone was observed a single time. The chain employs TRBV5-5 and TRBJ2-3; D ambiguous. Germline values: CDR1 SGHKS, CDR2 YYEKEE (reference sequence). The CDR3 totals 15 residues. The ends were cut back, 0 bases at V and 4 bases at J, with 12 bases in the middle. The CDR3 nucleotides read TGTGCCAGCAGCTTGGTCGGCTCTTCCCCAGATACGCAGTATTTT. It translates to CASSLVGSSPDTQYF.

The J gene is TRBJ2-1, the V gene TRBV9; D remains unclear. This CDR3 has 16 amino acids. With 0 bases removed from V and 0 bases from J, the gap between germline ends came to 10 bases. CDR1 and CDR2 (germline): SGDLS, YYNGEE. The CDR3 DNA sequence: TGTGCCAGCAGCGTAGAAGGCGCCAGCTCCTACAATGAGCAGTTCTTC. Translating gives CASSVEGASSYNEQFF.

The V and J genes are TRBV19 and TRBJ1-5, with D possibly being TRBD1 (5 bases). Germline assignment: CDR1 LNHDA and CDR2 SQIVND (reference sequence). V was shortened by 6 bases and J by 0 bases, with 15 bases between the two germline ends. The CDR3 is 16 amino acids. The CDR3 region is CASSSMGEYSNQPQHF. The CDR3 region has the DNA TGTGCCAGTAGCTCTATGGGGGAGTATAGCAATCAGCCCCAGCATTTT.

The chain carries TRBV28 and TRBJ1-1; D call uncertain. Germline assignment: CDR1 MDHEN and CDR2 SYDVKM. The V and J ends lost 6 bases and 5 bases respectively, with 16 bases between them. This CDR3 has 14 amino acids. The DNA for the CDR3 is TGTGCCAGCAGCAAACCGGGCCAAGGGACTGAAGCTTTCTTT. This gives the protein CASSKPGQGTEAFF. Complete variable domain (other parts from reference TRBV28 and TRBJ1-1): DVKVTQSSRYLVKRTGEKVFLECVQDMDHENMFWYRQDPGLGLRLIYFSYDVKMKEKGDIPEGYSVSREKKERFSLILESASTNQTSMYLCASSKPGQGTEAFFGQGTRLTVV.

This clone was detected only once. The chain uses TRBV7-2 and TRBJ1-2; D remains ambiguous. The germline CDR1 and CDR2 sequences are SGHTA and FQGNSA. Trimming removed 3 bases at V and 10 bases at J, with 15 bases between. The CDR3 covers 13 residues. The CDR3 spells CASSLSALLDYTF. The CDR3 nucleotides read TGTGCCAGCAGCTTGTCGGCCCTTTTAGACTACACCTTC.